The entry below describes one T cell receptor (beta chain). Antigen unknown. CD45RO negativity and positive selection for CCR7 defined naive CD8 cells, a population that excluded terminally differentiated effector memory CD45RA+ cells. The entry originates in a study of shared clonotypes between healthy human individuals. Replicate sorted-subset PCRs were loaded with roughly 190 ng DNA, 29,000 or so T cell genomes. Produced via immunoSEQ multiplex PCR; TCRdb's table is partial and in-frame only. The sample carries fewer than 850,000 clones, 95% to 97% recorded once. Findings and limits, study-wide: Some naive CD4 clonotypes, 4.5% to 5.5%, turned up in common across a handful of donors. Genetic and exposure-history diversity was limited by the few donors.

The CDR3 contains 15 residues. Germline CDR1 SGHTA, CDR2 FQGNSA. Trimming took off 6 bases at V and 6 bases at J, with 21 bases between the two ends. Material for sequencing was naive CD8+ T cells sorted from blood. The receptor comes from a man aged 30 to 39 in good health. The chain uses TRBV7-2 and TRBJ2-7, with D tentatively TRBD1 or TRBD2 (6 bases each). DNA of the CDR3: TGTGCCAGCAGTTTTATCGGGGGCCCGGACGTCGAGCAGTACTTC. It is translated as CASSFIGGPDVEQYF.